These T cell receptor beta chains were read from a single sample in a study of graft-versus-host responses after intestinal transplantation. Sequenced by immunoSEQ multiplex PCR; TCRdb stores in-frame clones only, minus some. The table records about 98,000 clones, 86% of them present only once. This material consisted of PBMCs, taken 255 days after intestinal transplant. The receptor set was obtained from a human patient who received an intestinal transplant, so some T cells may come from the graft donor. Each CDR3 is given with its conserved first and last residue. D genes are given only for firm matches. Some rows have no size entry. The others give once, few or many, or a class for an expanded clone.

D gene: .; J gene: TRBJ2-6; clone size: .; V gene: TRBV7-3; CDR3 DNA: TGTGCCAGCAGCTTAATCAGCTCTGGGGCCAACGTCCTGACTTTC; CDR3 protein: CASSLISSGANVLTF
D gene: .; J gene: TRBJ1-2; clone size: once; V gene: TRBV19; CDR3 DNA: TGTGCCAGTAGTGTCTCACCGGGCCCTGGAGGGGGCTACACCTTC; CDR3 protein: CASSVSPGPGGGYTF
D gene: .; J gene: TRBJ2-5; clone size: .; V gene: TRBV6-4; CDR3 DNA: TGTGCCAGCAGTAGACAGTGGGGAGAGACCCAGTACTTC; CDR3 protein: CASSRQWGETQYF
D gene: TRBD1; J gene: TRBJ2-5; clone size: .; V gene: TRBV6-6; CDR3 DNA: TGTGCCAGCAGTTTCAGGGGGGAGACCCAGTACTTC; CDR3 protein: CASSFRGETQYF
D gene: .; J gene: TRBJ1-1; clone size: .; V gene: TRBV30; CDR3 DNA: TGTGCCTGGAGTGCTACGGGACTGAACACTGAAGCTTTCTTT; CDR3 protein: CAWSATGLNTEAFF
D gene: TRBD2; J gene: TRBJ2-3; clone size: .; V gene: TRBV4-2; CDR3 DNA: TGTGCCAGCAGCCAAGCGCGAGGCGGGGGGCCATCCACAGATACGCAGTATTTT; CDR3 protein: CASSQARGGGPSTDTQYF
D gene: TRBD2; J gene: TRBJ2-7; clone size: .; V gene: TRBV27; CDR3 DNA: TGTGCCAGCAGTTTTTTCGGGCCTAGCGGGACCGAGCAGTACTTC; CDR3 protein: CASSFFGPSGTEQYF
D gene: .; J gene: TRBJ1-6; clone size: .; V gene: TRBV13; CDR3 DNA: TGTGCCAGCACTTCGTCCGGGGAGGGCTATAATTCACCCCTCCACTTT; CDR3 protein: CASTSSGEGYNSPLHF
D gene: .; J gene: TRBJ2-3; clone size: .; V gene: TRBV27; CDR3 DNA: TGTGCCAGCAGTTTTGGGGGGAGTGCAGATACGCAGTATTTT; CDR3 protein: CASSFGGSADTQYF
D gene: .; J gene: TRBJ2-2; clone size: once; V gene: TRBV25-1; CDR3 DNA: TGTGCCAGCAGTGAAGTGGGTTACACCGGGGAGCTGTTTTTT; CDR3 protein: CASSEVGYTGELFF
D gene: TRBD1; J gene: TRBJ2-5; clone size: .; V gene: TRBV7-9; CDR3 DNA: TGTGCCAGCAGCTTGCCCTACAGGGGGCTGGAGACCCAGTACTTC; CDR3 protein: CASSLPYRGLETQYF
D gene: .; J gene: TRBJ1-5; clone size: .; V gene: TRBV19; CDR3 DNA: TGTGCCAGTAGTACCGTCGGGAATCAGCCCCAGCATTTT; CDR3 protein: CASSTVGNQPQHF
D gene: .; J gene: TRBJ2-7; clone size: .; V gene: TRBV28; CDR3 DNA: TGTGCCAGCAGCTCGGAGTCCATATACGAGCAGTACTTC; CDR3 protein: CASSSESIYEQYF
D gene: .; J gene: TRBJ1-1; clone size: .; V gene: TRBV27; CDR3 DNA: TGTGCCAGCAGTTTAATCCCTACCAGGGGAAGGGCTTTCTTT; CDR3 protein: CASSLIPTRGRAFF
D gene: .; J gene: TRBJ2-1; clone size: .; V gene: TRBV5-1; CDR3 DNA: TGCGCCAGCAGCTTGGGGGGGCGCGGTTATAATGAGCAGTTCTTC; CDR3 protein: CASSLGGRGYNEQFF
D gene: TRBD2; J gene: TRBJ2-7; clone size: .; V gene: TRBV6-1; CDR3 DNA: TGTGCCAGCTCGGCTAGCGGATCCTCCTACGAGCAGTACTTC; CDR3 protein: CASSASGSSYEQYF
D gene: .; J gene: TRBJ2-1; clone size: .; V gene: TRBV5-1; CDR3 DNA: TGCGCCAGCAGGATGAGGGAGAGGGATGAGCAGTTCTTC; CDR3 protein: CASRMRERDEQFF
D gene: TRBD1; J gene: TRBJ1-2; clone size: few; V gene: TRBV19; CDR3 DNA: TGTGCCAGTAGTATTTCGGCTACGACAGGGGACGGCTACACCTTC; CDR3 protein: CASSISATTGDGYTF
D gene: TRBD1; J gene: TRBJ2-1; clone size: .; V gene: TRBV7-6; CDR3 DNA: TGTGCCAGCAGCTTAGCGGGGACAGGGAAGGATGAGCAGTTCTTC; CDR3 protein: CASSLAGTGKDEQFF
D gene: .; J gene: TRBJ2-3; clone size: .; V gene: TRBV19; CDR3 DNA: TGTGCCAGTAGTCGGGCAGGGGTGAGCACAGATACGCAGTATTTT; CDR3 protein: CASSRAGVSTDTQYF
D gene: .; J gene: TRBJ1-2; clone size: .; V gene: TRBV5-1; CDR3 DNA: TGCGCCAGCAGCTTGGAAGGCAGTAACTATGGCTACACCTTC; CDR3 protein: CASSLEGSNYGYTF
D gene: .; J gene: TRBJ1-2; clone size: .; V gene: TRBV28; CDR3 DNA: TGTGCCAGCAGTGGCGGAAGGGCGGGGGGCTACACCTTC; CDR3 protein: CASSGGRAGGYTF
D gene: TRBD1; J gene: TRBJ1-2; clone size: .; V gene: TRBV14; CDR3 DNA: TGTGCCAGCAGCCCCACATCAGGGGGCATAGGTGGCTACACCTTC; CDR3 protein: CASSPTSGGIGGYTF
D gene: .; J gene: TRBJ2-3; clone size: .; V gene: TRBV6-1; CDR3 DNA: TGTGCCAGCAGTGATTCCGCCACAGATACGCAGTATTTT; CDR3 protein: CASSDSATDTQYF